This TCR beta chain was identified in a study of cytomegalovirus exposure and HLA in healthy donors. Amplification used 60 Vbeta primers and 13 Jbeta primers. Only in-frame clones appear in the TCRdb table, and some are missing; sequencing was by immunoSEQ multiplex PCR. The table lists about 92,000 clones, more than 65% of them singletons. With 7 bases clipped from V and 5 bases from J, the junction kept 7 bases outside the gene matches. The V gene's germline CDR1 is SQVTM and CDR2 ANQGSEA. The CDR3 length is 12 residues. The rearrangement uses TRBV29-1 and TRBJ2-7; 8 bases fit TRBD1. The TCR comes from a girl aged 2-10 years in good health and CMV-seropositive. Material: PBMCs. The CDR3 nucleotides are TGCAGCGCAAAGGGACAGGATAACGAGCAGTACTTC. Protein product: CSAKGQDNEQYF.